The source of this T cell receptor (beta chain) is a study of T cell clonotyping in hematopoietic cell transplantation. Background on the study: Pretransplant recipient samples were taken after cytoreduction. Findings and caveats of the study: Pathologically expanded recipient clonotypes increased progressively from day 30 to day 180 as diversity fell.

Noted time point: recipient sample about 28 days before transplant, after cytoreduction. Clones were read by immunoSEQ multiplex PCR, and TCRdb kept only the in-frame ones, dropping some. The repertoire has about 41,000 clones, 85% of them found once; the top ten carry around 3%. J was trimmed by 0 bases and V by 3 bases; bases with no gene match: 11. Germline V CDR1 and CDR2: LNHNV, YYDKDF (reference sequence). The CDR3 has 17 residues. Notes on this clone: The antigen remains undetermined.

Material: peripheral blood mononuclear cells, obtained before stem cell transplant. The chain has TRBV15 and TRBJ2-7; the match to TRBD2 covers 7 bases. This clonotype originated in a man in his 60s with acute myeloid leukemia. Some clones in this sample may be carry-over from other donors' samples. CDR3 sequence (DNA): TGTGCCACCAGCAGTGCCTTTGGGGGACTAAGCTCCTACGAGCAGTACTTC. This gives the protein CATSSAFGGLSSYEQYF.